The 18 T cell receptor beta chains listed next were all sequenced from one sample in a study of T-cell memory formation after mild COVID-19. Each CDR3 protein gets one entry after TCRdb re-called the 5' RACE reads with MiXCR. The table shows about 130,000 distinct CDR3 sequences, with less than 25% occurring only once. What was sequenced was PBMCs or a T cell subset sorted from them (not recorded which). Receptors were obtained from an adult woman who had mild COVID-19 (a few samples of this study predate the infection). Cell type and time point are not known.

In this sample, this clonotype turned up a few times. The chain combines TRBV20-1 with TRBJ2-7, with 11 nucleotides matching TRBD2. The CDR3 consists of 13 residues. Germline V gene sequence: CDR1 DFQATT, CDR2 SNEGSKA (reference sequence). After removal of 4 bases from V and 2 bases from J, the junction contained 1 base not matched to a gene. The CDR3 region has the DNA TGCAGTGCTACACTAGCGGGGGCCTACGAGCAGTACTTC. Amino acids: CSATLAGAYEQYF.

This chain uses TRBV21-1 with TRBJ2-7. TRBV21-1 is termed a pseudogene. The CDR3 consists of 15 residues. This CDR3 is CASSNGLGFSYEQYF. Here the CDR3 DNA reads TGTGCCAGCAGCAATGGCCTTGGGTTCTCCTACGAGCAGTACTTC.

This clonotype has only a few counts. V and J are TRBV6-5 and TRBJ2-3, with 12 bases fitting TRBD2. The CDR3 has 18 residues. Trimming at V came to 6 bases and at J to 0 bases, leaving 10 bases not matched to a gene. CDR1 and CDR2 (germline): MNHEY, SVGAGI. The chain's CDR3 is CASSNPGLAGRSTDTQYF. As DNA, the CDR3 is TGTGCCAGCAGCAACCCAGGACTAGCGGGGCGTAGCACAGATACGCAGTATTTT.

The rearrangement links TRBV5-1 to TRBJ2-1, with unresolved D. The CDR3 contains 16 residues. The ends were cut back, 4 bases at V and 0 bases at J, with 14 bases in the middle. Per germline, CDR1 SGHRS and CDR2 YFSETQ. This CDR3 reads CASSGPRSSSYNEQFF. The CDR3 DNA reads TGCGCCAGCAGCGGGCCGCGGTCAAGCTCCTACAATGAGCAGTTCTTC.

The V and J genes are TRBV7-9 and TRBJ2-6, with 7 bases identical to TRBD2. J lost 0 bases, V lost 4 bases, and 15 bases had no gene match. Germline V CDR1 and CDR2: SEHNR, FQNEAQ (reference sequence). This CDR3 region has 20 residues. The CDR3 DNA follows: TGTGCCAGCAGCTCGTCAGTTGCGGGGGATACTTACTCTGGGGCCAACGTCCTGACTTTC. Translating it yields CASSSSVAGDTYSGANVLTF.

The rearrangement links TRBV7-9 to TRBJ2-7; 10 positions match TRBD1. V gave up 4 bases and J gave up 7 bases; unmatched junction bases: 10. The CDR3 length is 15 residues. Germline assignment: CDR1 SEHNR and CDR2 FQNEAQ (reference sequence). CDR3 sequence reads: CASSSAGTGESEQYF. CDR3 DNA sequence: TGTGCCAGCAGCTCGGCCGGGACAGGGGAATCGGAGCAGTACTTC.

Points on this clonotype: Relative to the germline gene, one junction end is altered; a read error may explain this. The J gene is TRBJ2-5, the V gene TRBV5-1; 10 bases are shared with TRBD2. Germline V lookup: CDR1 SGHRS, CDR2 YFSETQ. The CDR3 has 16 amino acids. This CDR3 reads CASSLGTSEYQETQYF. CDR3 sequence (DNA): TGCGCCAGCAGCCTCGGGACTAGCGAGTACCAAGAGACACAGTACTTC. The full variable domain, in which reference TRBV5-1 and TRBJ2-5 provide the parts outside the CDR3, is KAGVTQTPRYLIKTRGQQVTLSCSPISGHRSVSWYQQTPGQGLQFLFEYFSETQRNKGNFPGRFSGRQFSNSRSEMNVSTLELGDSALYLCASSLGTSEYQETQYFGPGTRLLVL.

The chain employs TRBV18 and TRBJ1-5, with TRBD1 as a possible D gene (6 bases). Germline lookup yields CDR1 KGHSH and CDR2 LQKENI. The CDR3 is 14 residues long. Between the trimmed V and J ends, which lost 1 base and 4 bases, there was a span of 8 bases. CDR3 in DNA: TGTGCCAGCTCACCACAGGGGGGAAATCAGCCCCAGCATTTT. It encodes CASSPQGGNQPQHF.

V usage is TRBV13 and J usage is TRBJ2-7; TRBD1 matches 7 bases. Germline V gene data show CDR1 as PRHDT and CDR2 as FYEKMQ (reference sequence). CDR3 length equals 13 residues. V gave up 8 bases and J gave up 1 base; unmatched junction bases: 5. CDR3 nucleotide sequence: TGTGCCAGCCAAACCAGGGGGTCCTACGAGCAGTACTTC. The encoded protein is CASQTRGSYEQYF.

The chain carries TRBV6-5 and TRBJ2-2; TRBD2 aligns across 9 bases. Germline V gives CDR1 MNHEY, CDR2 SVGAGI. V was clipped by 1 base and J by 1 base; unmatched bases: 7. CDR3 length: 18 amino acids. For the CDR3, the DNA is TGTGCCAGCAGTTACTTGGGTATAGCGGGAGAGAACACCGGGGAGCTGTTTTTT. It translates to CASSYLGIAGENTGELFF.

This clonotype has a count of ten or more. The chain recombines TRBV12-3 or TRBV12-4 with TRBJ2-1, with 8 bases fitting TRBD2. The CDR3 sequence is 12 residues long. Trimming cost V 8 bases and J 10 bases; bases outside gene matches: 7. The CDR3: CASAGGAGEQFF. CDR3 nucleotides: TGTGCCAGCGCCGGGGGGGCGGGGGAGCAGTTCTTC.

To note about this clonotype: A much larger clonotype is one base distant, so this may be a read error. The V and J genes are TRBV5-6 and TRBJ1-1; TRBD1 matches at 9 bases. The CDR3 covers 14 residues. J was trimmed by 6 bases and V by 3 bases; bases with no gene match: 6. The V gene's germline CDR1 is SGHDT and CDR2 YYEEEE. CDR3 region: CASSSGTGTAEAFF. For the CDR3, the DNA is TGTGCCAGCAGCTCCGGGACAGGGACCGCTGAAGCTTTCTTT.

This chain joins TRBV5-1 and TRBJ1-1; D perhaps matches TRBD1 (5 bases). This CDR3 region has 17 residues. V shed 0 bases and J shed 2 bases, with 17 bases lying between them. CDR1 is SGHRS, CDR2 YFSETQ, per germline. As DNA, the CDR3 is TGCGCCAGCAGCTTGGCCAGGGTCCAGCGCCCAAACACTGAAGCTTTCTTT. Amino acid sequence: CASSLARVQRPNTEAFF.

V is TRBV9 and J is TRBJ2-7; 10 bases match TRBD1. The CDR3 is 15 residues long. Germline V gives CDR1 SGDLS, CDR2 YYNGEE. Trimming removed 3 bases from V and 3 bases from J; junction bases left unmatched: 6. CDR3 bases: TGTGCCAGCAGCGGGACAGGGACAGGGGACTACGAGCAGTACTTC. It codes for CASSGTGTGDYEQYF.

The chain couples TRBV27 to TRBJ2-7, with TRBD1 matching 9 bases. This CDR3 spans 18 amino acids. V was pared by 8 bases and J by 3 bases, with 20 bases of the junction left unmatched. Germline loops: CDR1 MNHEY, CDR2 SMNVEV (reference sequence). The CDR3 sequence: CASSLWGYPGTGNYEQYF. The CDR3 bases are TGTGCCAGCTCACTCTGGGGGTATCCCGGGACAGGGAACTACGAGCAGTACTTC.

The rearrangement joins TRBV4-3 to TRBJ2-7, with D perhaps given as TRBD1 or TRBD2 (5 bases each). Germline V gene sequence: CDR1 LGHNA, CDR2 YSLEER. With 0 bases removed from V and 3 bases from J, the gap between germline ends came to 15 bases. The CDR3 contains 16 residues. The CDR3 DNA reads as TGCGCCAGCAGCCAAGATCCCCCCGGGGCCTTCTACGAGCAGTACTTC. It translates to CASSQDPPGAFYEQYF.

The CDR3 loop reads CASGLGDPRTRKEGYTF. The CDR3, as DNA: TGTGCTAGTGGTTTGGGGGACCCAAGGACTCGGAAGGAGGGCTACACCTTC. The rearrangement links TRBV12-5 to TRBJ1-2, with a tentative D call TRBD1 (5 bases). The germline V and J ends were trimmed by 1 base and 8 bases, with 23 bases remaining between them. The CDR3 is made up of 17 amino acids. The germline V gene encodes CDR1 LGHNT and CDR2 FRNRAP.

In this sample, this clonotype turned up a few times. The chain recombines TRBV7-2 with TRBJ1-2; no definite D call. Trimming cost V 4 bases and J 6 bases, with 15 bases left between them. CDR1 SGHTA and CDR2 FQGNSA come from the germline V gene. This CDR3 comprises 14 residues. The CDR3 bases are TGTGCCAGCAGCTCCCTCGGCAGGACGAATGGCTACACCTTC. It codes for CASSSLGRTNGYTF.